The 15 T cell receptor beta chains given below trace back to one sample, sequenced in a study of regulatory T cells in long-lasting Graves disease (dated by TCRdb to the early 2020s). To prepare the library, multiplex PCR was applied. Data came from an Illumina HiSeq 4000. iRepertoire HTBI primers and Arm-PCR amplification of CDR3 regions were used to construct TCR beta libraries. The public reads were quality trimmed at Q25 with fastp and then assembled into clones with MiXCR by TCRdb, keeping productive beta chains. Rows with a matching CDR3 protein are joined into one entry that keeps the most common DNA and genes. Present in this sample are 650,000 to 850,000 distinct CDR3 sequences, 25% to 35% of which were seen just once. Together, the top ten hold about two fifths of the sample. The time point label for this specimen denotes: persistent/refractory GD, antithyroid drugs over 5 years with positive TRAb. RNA was extracted from PBMCs in TRIzol for both TCR sequencing and RNA sequencing.

Sequenced here: peripheral blood mononuclear cells (PBMCs), sampled when the disease was refractory, from a patient treated with antithyroid drugs. The receptors were gathered from a female donor with Graves disease.

The V call is TRBV29-1, the J call TRBJ1-1; a possible D gene is TRBD1 (6 bases). The CDR3 length is 14 residues. The germline CDR1 and CDR2 sequences are SQVTM and ANQGSEA. This chain's CDR3 is CTSRGGAMNTEAFF. The CDR3 DNA follows: TGCACCTCCCGGGGGGGGGCAATGAACACTGAAGCTTTCTTT.

In its sample, this clonotype was seen many times. The gene calls are TRBV12-3 or TRBV12-4 and TRBJ1-2, with a possible D match to TRBD1 (5 bases). V was trimmed by 3 bases and J by 4 bases, leaving 9 bases between them. The CDR3 loop spans 13 amino acids. The CDR3, as DNA: TGTGCCAGCAGTTTGGGGGAAACCTATGGCTACACCTTC. Protein product: CASSLGETYGYTF.

Only a few counts were recorded for this clonotype. The chain employs TRBV7-9 and TRBJ2-7; D gene ambiguous. Trimming pared 1 base from V and 4 bases from J, leaving 17 bases between. The CDR3 loop spans 16 amino acids. CDR1 and CDR2 from the germline V gene are SEHNR and FQNEAQ (reference sequence). CDR3 amino acids: CASSLGVSTQPYEQYF. The CDR3 DNA is TGTGCCAGCAGCTTAGGGGTCTCAACCCAGCCGTACGAGCAGTACTTC.

This clonotype was seen repeatedly, ten times or more. This rearrangement joins TRBV20-1 to TRBJ2-7, with 8 positions matching TRBD1. Germline V gives CDR1 DFQATT, CDR2 SNEGSKA (reference sequence). The length of the CDR3 is 13 residues. Germline trimming cut 5 bases from V and 6 bases from J; bases unmatched to any gene: 9. CDR3 amino acids: CSADPGQEGEQYF. As DNA, the CDR3 is TGCAGTGCTGACCCGGGACAGGAGGGCGAGCAGTACTTC.

This chain uses TRBV28 with TRBJ2-5, with a tentative D call TRBD1 (6 bases). Deletions cut 10 bases from V and 0 bases from J, with 15 bases between. Germline V gives CDR1 MDHEN, CDR2 SYDVKM. The CDR3 sequence is 14 residues long. As DNA, the CDR3 is TGTGCCACCCTTCCAGGGGTCTACCAAGAGACCCAGTACTTC. It encodes CATLPGVYQETQYF. Full variable domain (remainder filled in from reference TRBV28 and TRBJ2-5): DVKVTQSSRYLVKRTGEKVFLECVQDMDHENMFWYRQDPGLGLRLIYFSYDVKMKEKGDIPEGYSVSREKKERFSLILESASTNQTSMYLCATLPGVYQETQYFGPGTRLLVL.

V usage is TRBV5-1 and J usage is TRBJ1-4; the D gene is possibly TRBD1 (5 bases). V lost 0 bases to trimming and J lost 4 bases, with 7 bases between them. The V gene's germline CDR1 is SGHRS and CDR2 YFSETQ. The CDR3 totals 14 residues. CDR3 amino acids: CASSLAGNNEKLFF. The CDR3 nucleotides read TGCGCCAGCAGCTTGGCAGGGAATAATGAAAAACTGTTTTTT. The full variable domain, completed using reference TRBV5-1 and TRBJ1-4, is KAGVTQTPRYLIKTRGQQVTLSCSPISGHRSVSWYQQTPGQGLQFLFEYFSETQRNKGNFPGRFSGRQFSNSRSEMNVSTLELGDSALYLCASSLAGNNEKLFFGSGTQLSVL.

V usage is TRBV30 and J usage is TRBJ1-1; no definite D call. V was trimmed by 5 bases and J by 1 base, leaving 8 bases between them. This CDR3 is built from 12 residues. Germline V gene lookup returns CDR1 GTSNPN and CDR2 SVGIG (reference sequence). The DNA for the CDR3 is TGTGCCTGGGAGACGGCGAACACTGAAGCTTTCTTT. It yields the protein CAWETANTEAFF.

In its sample, this clonotype was seen many times. This chain connects TRBV5-1 to TRBJ2-7, with TRBD2 as a possible D gene (6 bases). Germline V gene sequence: CDR1 SGHRS, CDR2 YFSETQ. CDR3 length equals 15 residues. Trimming pared 1 base from V and 0 bases from J, leaving 11 bases between. CDR3 DNA sequence: TGCGCCAGCAGCTTGTTTGCGGGGAGCTCCTACGAGCAGTACTTC. Protein: CASSLFAGSSYEQYF. Full variable domain (remainder filled in from reference TRBV5-1 and TRBJ2-7): KAGVTQTPRYLIKTRGQQVTLSCSPISGHRSVSWYQQTPGQGLQFLFEYFSETQRNKGNFPGRFSGRQFSNSRSEMNVSTLELGDSALYLCASSLFAGSSYEQYFGPGTRLTVT.

This clonotype came up once. This sequence joins TRBV20-1 and TRBJ2-1; D is perhaps TRBD1 (6 bases). Trimming cost V 6 bases and J 10 bases, with 16 bases left between them. This CDR3 spans 12 amino acids. Germline loops: CDR1 DFQATT, CDR2 SNEGSKA (reference sequence). The DNA of the CDR3 is TGCAGTGCCCTTTCAGGGGTCAGGGAGCAGTTCTTC. Its translation is CSALSGVREQFF.

This clonotype was counted only a few times. This chain connects TRBV11-2 to TRBJ1-4, with D tentatively TRBD1 (6 bases). The CDR3 contains 15 residues. V lost 2 bases and J 8 bases, leaving 15 bases between the germline ends. Germline loops: CDR1 SGHAT, CDR2 FQNNGV. The CDR3 protein is CASSLIRGVGEKLFF. The CDR3 region has the DNA TGTGCCAGCAGCTTAATCAGGGGAGTAGGAGAAAAACTGTTTTTT.

J is TRBJ2-2 and V is TRBV19; D gene unclear. Looked up from germline, CDR1 is LNHDA and CDR2 is SQIVND (reference sequence). This CDR3 contains 12 residues. Trimming left V 5 bases short and J 5 bases short, with 6 bases between. The CDR3 here is CASSQRTGELFF. In DNA form, the CDR3 reads TGTGCCAGTAGTCAGCGAACCGGGGAGCTGTTTTTT.

This clonotype was recorded a few times. The chain has TRBV27 and TRBJ1-6, with unresolved D. Germline lookup yields CDR1 MNHEY and CDR2 SMNVEV (reference sequence). The CDR3 contains 14 residues. V lost 3 bases and J lost 5, with 8 bases in between. In DNA form, the CDR3 reads TGTGCCAGCAGTTTCAACGCGAATAATTCACCCCTCCACTTT. Translated, it gives CASSFNANNSPLHF.

The V and J genes are TRBV5-1 and TRBJ2-7, with 7 bases matching TRBD1. Per the germline V gene, CDR1 is SGHRS and CDR2 is YFSETQ. The ends lost 7 bases at V and 5 bases at J; junction bases unmatched: 9. CDR3 size: 13 residues. The CDR3 loop reads CASRKTGKDEQYF. The CDR3 nucleotides read TGCGCCAGCCGGAAGACAGGGAAGGACGAGCAGTACTTC.

The chain is built from TRBV11-2 and TRBJ2-5; 7 bases are shared with TRBD1. J gave up 1 base and V 4 bases, and 9 bases lay outside the gene matches. Germline values: CDR1 SGHAT, CDR2 FQNNGV. CDR3 length: 16 residues. The CDR3 protein is CASSSPGGRGQETQYF. The DNA of the CDR3 is TGTGCCAGCAGCTCCCCAGGGGGACGGGGCCAAGAGACCCAGTACTTC.

In this sample, this clonotype turned up a few times. The chain employs TRBV12-3 or TRBV12-4 and TRBJ2-7; unclear D gene. Trimming took off 2 bases at V and 3 bases at J, with 8 bases between the two ends. CDR3 length: 13 residues. The CDR3 region is CASSLTDNYEQYF. The CDR3 DNA sequence: TGTGCCAGCAGTTTAACAGACAACTACGAGCAGTACTTC.